A selection of T cell receptor beta chains follows, all from one sample in a study of spatial heterogeneity in lung cancer. TCRdb re-derived calls from the 5' RACE reads in MiXCR, one entry per CDR3 protein. The table has 80,000 to 95,000 distinct CDR3 sequences, roughly 10% seen once. This specimen was PBMCs, taken at surgery. The source is a male donor with early-stage non-small cell lung cancer. CDR3s include the opening cysteine and the closing phenylalanine or tryptophan. Fields, in order: J gene, V gene, CDR3 protein.

TRBJ2-3,TRBV5-1,CASSSRDSNTDTQYF
TRBJ2-1,TRBV5-1,CASSLGLPKEQFF
TRBJ2-1,TRBV6-1,CASSAGLAGTNEQFF
TRBJ1-5,TRBV12-3/TRBV12-4,CASRRQVNQPQHF
TRBJ1-2,TRBV20-1,CSGNRDRYDSGYTF
TRBJ2-7,TRBV28,CASSEPGGASYEQYF
TRBJ1-5,TRBV2,CATRGQGRNQPQHF
TRBJ2-3,TRBV20-1,CSAVRDRVTDTQYF
TRBJ2-6,TRBV6-1,CASIPGHLSPGANVLTF
TRBJ2-1,TRBV2,CASRAGGNNEQFF
TRBJ2-1,TRBV29-1,CSVGGTREQFF
TRBJ2-1,TRBV28,CASRGIAGYNEQFF
TRBJ2-7,TRBV5-1,CASSGGGPYEQYF
TRBJ2-3,TRBV9,CASSGATGRGITDTQYF
TRBJ1-5,TRBV20-1,CSARSDRENQPQHF
TRBJ1-1,TRBV4-3,CASSQVTQGNTEAFF
TRBJ2-3,TRBV20-1,CSARDSADTQYF
TRBJ2-3,TRBV5-1,CASSLSLDGQYF
TRBJ2-3,TRBV20-1,CSAIGGARTDTQYF
TRBJ2-2,TRBV2,CASTQIQAGELFF
TRBJ2-7,TRBV27,CASSLSRTYEQYF
TRBJ2-7,TRBV29-1,CSVFGSDSYEQYF
TRBJ1-5,TRBV7-9,CASSPEGIGNQPQHF
TRBJ2-1,TRBV20-1,CSARHRQFSYNEQFF
TRBJ2-1,TRBV12-3/TRBV12-4,CASSFAQRGSHEQFF
TRBJ2-1,TRBV20-1,CSARDSGRNEQFF
TRBJ2-1,TRBV11-3,CASSLGGINSFEQFF
TRBJ2-7,TRBV10-3,CAISEYHLGLASYEQYF